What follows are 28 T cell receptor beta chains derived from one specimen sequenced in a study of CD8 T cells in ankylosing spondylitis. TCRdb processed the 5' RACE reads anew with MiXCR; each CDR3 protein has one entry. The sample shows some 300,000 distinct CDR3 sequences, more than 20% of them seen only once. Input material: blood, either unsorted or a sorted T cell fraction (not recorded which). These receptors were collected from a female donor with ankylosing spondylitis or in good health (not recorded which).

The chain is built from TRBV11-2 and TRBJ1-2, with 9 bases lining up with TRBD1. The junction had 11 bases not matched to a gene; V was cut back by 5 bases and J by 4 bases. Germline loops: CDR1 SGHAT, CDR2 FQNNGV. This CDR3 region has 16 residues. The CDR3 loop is CASSRTAGQGTYGYTF. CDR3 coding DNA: TGTGCCAGCAGCCGTACGGCGGGACAGGGTACCTATGGCTACACCTTC. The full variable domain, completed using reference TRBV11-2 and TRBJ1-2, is EAGVAQSPRYKIIEKRQSVAFWCNPISGHATLYWYQQILGQGPKLLIQFQNNGVVDDSQLPKDRFSAERLKGVDSTLKIQPAKLEDSAVYLCASSRTAGQGTYGYTFGSGTRLTVV.

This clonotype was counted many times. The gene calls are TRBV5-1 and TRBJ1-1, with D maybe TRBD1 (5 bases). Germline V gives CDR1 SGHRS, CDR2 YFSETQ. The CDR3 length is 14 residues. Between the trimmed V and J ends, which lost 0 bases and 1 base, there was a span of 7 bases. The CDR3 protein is CASSLDGANTEAFF. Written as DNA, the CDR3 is TGCGCCAGCAGCTTGGACGGGGCGAACACTGAAGCTTTCTTT.

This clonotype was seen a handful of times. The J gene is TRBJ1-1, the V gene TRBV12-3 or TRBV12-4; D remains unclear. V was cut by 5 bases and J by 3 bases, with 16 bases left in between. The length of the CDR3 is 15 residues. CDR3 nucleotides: TGTGCCAGCAGTGAGGACTTCGGGAGGGACACTGAAGCTTTCTTT. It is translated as CASSEDFGRDTEAFF.

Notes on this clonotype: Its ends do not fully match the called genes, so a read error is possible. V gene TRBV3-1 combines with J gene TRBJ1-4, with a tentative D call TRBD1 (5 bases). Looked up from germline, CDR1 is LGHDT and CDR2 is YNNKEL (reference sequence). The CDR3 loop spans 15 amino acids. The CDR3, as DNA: TGTGCCAGCCGCCAGGGCGACAGTTCTAATGAAAAACTGTTTTTT. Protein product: CASRQGDSSNEKLFF.

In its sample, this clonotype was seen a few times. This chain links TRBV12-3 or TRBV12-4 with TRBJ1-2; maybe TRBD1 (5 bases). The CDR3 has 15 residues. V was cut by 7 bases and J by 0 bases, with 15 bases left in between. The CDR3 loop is CASTSGLKPNYGYTF. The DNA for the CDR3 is TGTGCCAGCACCTCGGGACTCAAACCTAACTATGGCTACACCTTC.

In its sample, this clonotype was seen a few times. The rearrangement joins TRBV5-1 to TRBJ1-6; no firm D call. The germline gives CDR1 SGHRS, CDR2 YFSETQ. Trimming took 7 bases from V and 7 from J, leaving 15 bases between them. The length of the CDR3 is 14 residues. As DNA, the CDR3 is TGCGCCAGCGGATCTGAGGTGGGGAATTCACCCCTCCACTTT. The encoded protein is CASGSEVGNSPLHF.

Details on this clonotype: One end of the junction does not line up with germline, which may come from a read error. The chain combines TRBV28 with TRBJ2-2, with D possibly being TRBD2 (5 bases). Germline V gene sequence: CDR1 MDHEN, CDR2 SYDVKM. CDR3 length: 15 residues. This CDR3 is CASSLPSSNTGDLFF. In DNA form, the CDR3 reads TGTGCCAGCAGTTTACCCTCCTCGAACACCGGGGATCTGTTTTTT.

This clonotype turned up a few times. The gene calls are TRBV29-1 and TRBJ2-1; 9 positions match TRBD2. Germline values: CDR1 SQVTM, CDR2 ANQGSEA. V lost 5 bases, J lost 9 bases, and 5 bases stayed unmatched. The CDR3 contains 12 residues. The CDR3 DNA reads TGCAGCGTTCGCGGGAGGGTAGGTGAGCAGTTCTTC. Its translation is CSVRGRVGEQFF.

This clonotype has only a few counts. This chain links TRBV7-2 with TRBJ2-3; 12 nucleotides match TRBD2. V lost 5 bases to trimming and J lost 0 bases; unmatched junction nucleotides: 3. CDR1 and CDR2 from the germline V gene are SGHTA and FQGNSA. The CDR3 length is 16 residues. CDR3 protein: CASSILAGGSTDTQYF. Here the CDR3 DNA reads TGTGCCAGCAGCATCCTAGCGGGAGGGAGCACAGATACGCAGTATTTT.

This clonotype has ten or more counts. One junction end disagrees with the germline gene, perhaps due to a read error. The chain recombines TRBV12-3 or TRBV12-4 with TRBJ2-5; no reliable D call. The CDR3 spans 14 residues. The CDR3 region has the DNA TGTGCCAGCAGCTTAGAGAGTTACCAAGAGACCCAGTACTTC. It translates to CASSLESYQETQYF.

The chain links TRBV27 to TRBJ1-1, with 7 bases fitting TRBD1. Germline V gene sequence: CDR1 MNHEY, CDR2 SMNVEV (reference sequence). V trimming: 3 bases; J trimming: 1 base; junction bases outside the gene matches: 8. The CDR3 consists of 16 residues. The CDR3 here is CASSLNTGATNTEAFF. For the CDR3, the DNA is TGTGCCAGCAGTTTGAATACAGGGGCCACGAACACTGAAGCTTTCTTT.

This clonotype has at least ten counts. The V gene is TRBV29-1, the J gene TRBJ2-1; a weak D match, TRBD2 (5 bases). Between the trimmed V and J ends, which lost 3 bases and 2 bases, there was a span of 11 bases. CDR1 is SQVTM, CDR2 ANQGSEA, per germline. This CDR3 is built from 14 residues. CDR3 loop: CSVDAQRTYNEQFF. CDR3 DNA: TGCAGCGTTGATGCCCAGCGGACCTACAATGAGCAGTTCTTC.

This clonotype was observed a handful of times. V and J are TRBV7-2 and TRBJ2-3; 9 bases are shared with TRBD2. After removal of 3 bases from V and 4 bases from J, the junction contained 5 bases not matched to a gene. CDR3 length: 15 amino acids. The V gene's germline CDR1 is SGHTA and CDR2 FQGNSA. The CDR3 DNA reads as TGTGCCAGCAGCTTTAGCGGGAGAGGGTCAGATACGCAGTATTTT. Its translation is CASSFSGRGSDTQYF.

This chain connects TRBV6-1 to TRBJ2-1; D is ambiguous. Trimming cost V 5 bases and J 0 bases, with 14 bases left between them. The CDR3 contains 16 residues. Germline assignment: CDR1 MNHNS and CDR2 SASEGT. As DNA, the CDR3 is TGTGCCAGCAGTCCGACTCCGGCGAGCTCCTACAATGAGCAGTTCTTC. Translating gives CASSPTPASSYNEQFF.

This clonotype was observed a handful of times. The CDR3 sequence is CASSQNTDTQYF. Written as DNA, the CDR3 is TGCGCCAGCAGCCAAAACACAGATACGCAGTATTTT. The chain joins TRBV4-3 to TRBJ2-3; unclear D gene. This CDR3 has 12 amino acids. V dropped 2 bases and J dropped 2 bases, with 2 bases sitting between them. Germline V gene lookup returns CDR1 LGHNA and CDR2 YSLEER.

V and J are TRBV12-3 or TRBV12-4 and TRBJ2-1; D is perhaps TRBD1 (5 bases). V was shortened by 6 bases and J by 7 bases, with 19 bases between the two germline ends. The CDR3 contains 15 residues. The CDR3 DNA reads TGTGCCAGCAGCCCTGCCCCAACAGGAGTTAATGAGCAGTTCTTC. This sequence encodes CASSPAPTGVNEQFF.

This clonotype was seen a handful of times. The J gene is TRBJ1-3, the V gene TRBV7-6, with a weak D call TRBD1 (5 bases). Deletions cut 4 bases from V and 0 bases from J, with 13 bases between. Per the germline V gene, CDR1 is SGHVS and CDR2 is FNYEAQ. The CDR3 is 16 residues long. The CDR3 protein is CASSSRQPISGNTIYF. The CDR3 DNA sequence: TGTGCCAGCAGCTCCCGACAGCCAATCTCTGGAAACACCATATATTTT. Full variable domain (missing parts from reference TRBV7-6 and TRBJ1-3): GAGVSQSPRYKVTKRGQDVALRCDPISGHVSLYWYRQALGQGPEFLTYFNYEAQQDKSGLPNDRFSAERPEGSISTLTIQRTEQRDSAMYRCASSSRQPISGNTIYFGEGSWLTVV.

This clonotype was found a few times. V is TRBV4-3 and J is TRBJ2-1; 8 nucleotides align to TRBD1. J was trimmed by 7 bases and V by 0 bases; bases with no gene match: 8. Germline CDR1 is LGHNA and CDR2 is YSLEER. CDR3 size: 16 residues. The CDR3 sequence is CASSQDPGQVWNEQFF. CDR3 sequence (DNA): TGCGCCAGCAGCCAAGACCCGGGACAGGTATGGAATGAGCAGTTCTTC.

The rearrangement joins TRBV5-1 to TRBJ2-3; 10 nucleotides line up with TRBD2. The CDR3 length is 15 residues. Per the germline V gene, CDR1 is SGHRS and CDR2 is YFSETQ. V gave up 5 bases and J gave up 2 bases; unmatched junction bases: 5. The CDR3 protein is CASSTTSGITDTQYF. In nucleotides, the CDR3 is TGCGCCAGCAGTACTACTAGCGGGATCACAGATACGCAGTATTTT.

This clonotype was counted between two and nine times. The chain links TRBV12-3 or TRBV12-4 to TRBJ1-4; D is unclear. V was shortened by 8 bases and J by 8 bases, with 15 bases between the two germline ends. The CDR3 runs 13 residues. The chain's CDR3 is CASRVRFNEKLFF. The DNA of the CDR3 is TGTGCCAGCCGAGTTCGGTTTAACGAAAAACTGTTTTTT.

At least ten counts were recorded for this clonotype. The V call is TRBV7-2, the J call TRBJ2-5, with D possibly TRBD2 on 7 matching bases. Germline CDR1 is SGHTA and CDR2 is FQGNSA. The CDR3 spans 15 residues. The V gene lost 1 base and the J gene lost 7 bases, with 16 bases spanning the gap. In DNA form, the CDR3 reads TGTGCCAGCAGCTTAGTGGGAGGGGGAAGTGGGACCCAGTACTTC. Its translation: CASSLVGGGSGTQYF.

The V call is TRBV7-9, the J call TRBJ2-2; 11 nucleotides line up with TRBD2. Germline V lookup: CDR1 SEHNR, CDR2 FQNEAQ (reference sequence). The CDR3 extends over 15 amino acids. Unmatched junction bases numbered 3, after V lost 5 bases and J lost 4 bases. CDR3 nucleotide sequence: TGTGCCAGCAGCCCACTAGCGGGAGTCACCGGGGAGCTGTTTTTT. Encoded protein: CASSPLAGVTGELFF.

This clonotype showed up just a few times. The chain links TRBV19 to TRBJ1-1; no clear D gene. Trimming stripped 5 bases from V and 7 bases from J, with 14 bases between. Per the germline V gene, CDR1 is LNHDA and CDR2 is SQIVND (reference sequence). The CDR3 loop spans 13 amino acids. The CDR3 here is CASSPHKFSEAFF. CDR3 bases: TGTGCCAGTAGTCCGCACAAGTTTAGTGAAGCTTTCTTT.

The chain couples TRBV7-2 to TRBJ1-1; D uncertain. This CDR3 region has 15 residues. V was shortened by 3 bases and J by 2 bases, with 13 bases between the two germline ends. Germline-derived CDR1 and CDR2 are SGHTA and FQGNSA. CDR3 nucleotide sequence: TGTGCCAGCAGCTTCGTAAAGGGAATCAACACTGAAGCTTTCTTT. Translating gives CASSFVKGINTEAFF.

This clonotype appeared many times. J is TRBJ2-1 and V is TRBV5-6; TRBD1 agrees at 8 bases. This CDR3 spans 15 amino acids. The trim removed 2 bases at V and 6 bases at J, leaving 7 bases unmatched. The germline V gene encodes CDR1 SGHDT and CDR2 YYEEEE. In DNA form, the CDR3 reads TGTGCCAGCAGCTTACGGACAGGGACGGGCAATGAGCAGTTCTTC. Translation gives CASSLRTGTGNEQFF. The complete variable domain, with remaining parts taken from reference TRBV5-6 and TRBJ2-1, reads DAGVTQSPTHLIKTRGQQVTLRCSPKSGHDTVSWYQQALGQGPQFIFQYYEEEERQRGNFPDRFSGHQFPNYSSELNVNALLLGDSALYLCASSLRTGTGNEQFFGPGTRLTVL.

This chain's CDR3 is CASRSSGVRYEQYF. CDR3 sequence (DNA): TGTGCCAGCAGGTCCTCCGGGGTGAGGTACGAGCAGTACTTC. V and J are TRBV6-2 or TRBV6-3 and TRBJ2-7; D may be TRBD2 (5 bases). CDR3 length: 14 residues. V was cut by 6 bases and J by 4 bases, with 16 bases left in between. Germline V CDR1 and CDR2: MNHEY, SVGEGT.

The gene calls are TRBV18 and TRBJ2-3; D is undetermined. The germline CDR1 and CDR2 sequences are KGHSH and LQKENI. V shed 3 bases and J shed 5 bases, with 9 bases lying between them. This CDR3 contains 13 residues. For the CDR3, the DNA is TGTGCCAGCTCACCGGGTCTAGGAGATACGCAGTATTTT. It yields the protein CASSPGLGDTQYF.

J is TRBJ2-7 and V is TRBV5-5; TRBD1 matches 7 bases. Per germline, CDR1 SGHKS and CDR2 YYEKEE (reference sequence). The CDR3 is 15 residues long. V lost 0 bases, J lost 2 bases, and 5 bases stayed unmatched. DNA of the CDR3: TGTGCCAGCAGCTTGGCCGGGACAGTGGCCTACGAGCAGTACTTC. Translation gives CASSLAGTVAYEQYF.